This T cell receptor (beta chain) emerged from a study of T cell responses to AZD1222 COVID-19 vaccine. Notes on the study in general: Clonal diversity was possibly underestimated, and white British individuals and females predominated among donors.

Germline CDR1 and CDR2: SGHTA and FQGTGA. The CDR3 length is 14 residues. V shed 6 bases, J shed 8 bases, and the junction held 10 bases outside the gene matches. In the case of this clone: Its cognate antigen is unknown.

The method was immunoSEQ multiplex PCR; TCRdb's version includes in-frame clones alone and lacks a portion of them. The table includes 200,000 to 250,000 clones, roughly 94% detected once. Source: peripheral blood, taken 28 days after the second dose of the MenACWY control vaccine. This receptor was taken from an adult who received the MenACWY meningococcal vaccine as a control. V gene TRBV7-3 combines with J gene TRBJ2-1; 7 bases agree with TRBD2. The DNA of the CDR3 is TGTGCCAGCAGACAAACGGGAGGCGTGGATGAGCAGTTCTTC. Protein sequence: CASRQTGGVDEQFF.